A selection of T cell receptor beta chains follows, all from one sample in a study of siplizumab effects on memory and regulatory T cells. Method: immunoSEQ multiplex PCR; TCRdb's copy keeps in-frame clones and lacks some. The table has 100,000 or so clones, roughly 93% seen once. The sample was non-Treg CD4+ T cells sorted from blood. All receptors derive from a human donor in good health. CDR3s include the opening cysteine and the closing phenylalanine or tryptophan. A D gene is named only where the DNA matches it firmly. Rows give clone size only sometimes, using once, few, many, or a class for an expanded clone.

>TRBJ2-5|TRBD1|TRBV6-1|-
CASSAGQGAWETQYF
TGTGCCAGCAGTGCCGGACAGGGGGCTTGGGAGACCCAGTACTTC
>TRBJ2-1|-|TRBV10-3|once
CAISSGGNEQFF
TGTGCCATCAGTTCAGGAGGGAATGAGCAGTTCTTC
>TRBJ2-1|-|TRBV10-1|-
CASSESTTAPFYNEQFF
TGCGCCAGCAGTGAGTCGACGACAGCGCCCTTTTACAATGAGCAGTTCTTC
>TRBJ2-7|TRBD1|TRBV9|-
CASSILPGQGSEQYF
TGTGCCAGCAGCATACTACCGGGACAGGGCTCCGAGCAGTACTTC
>TRBJ2-3|TRBD2|TRBV15|-
CAISRGRGADTQYF
TGTGCCATTTCGCGCGGGAGGGGAGCAGATACGCAGTATTTT
>TRBJ2-1|TRBD2|TRBV5-1|-
CASRIKAGLRDEQFF
TGCGCCAGCAGAATTAAAGCGGGACTACGCGATGAGCAGTTCTTC
>TRBJ1-1|-|TRBV28|-
CASRPGLRNTEAFF
TGTGCCAGCAGGCCGGGACTGCGGAACACTGAAGCTTTCTTT
>TRBJ2-7|-|TRBV5-6|-
CASSLWAANSYEQYF
TGTGCCAGCAGCTTGTGGGCGGCCAACTCCTACGAGCAGTACTTC
>TRBJ2-1|TRBD2|TRBV5-1|-
CASSLLLAGAYNEQFF
TGCGCCAGCAGCCTCTTACTAGCGGGAGCCTACAATGAGCAGTTCTTC
>TRBJ2-2|-|TRBV6-4|few
CASSRGGNTGELFF
TGTGCCAGCAGTCGTGGCGGGAACACCGGGGAGCTGTTTTTT
>TRBJ1-2|-|TRBV7-8|-
CASSLEYRGRDGYTF
TGTGCCAGCAGCTTAGAGTACAGAGGCCGGGATGGCTACACCTTC
>TRBJ2-7|-|TRBV28|-
CASQIPGAYEQYF
TGTGCCAGCCAAATACCGGGCGCCTACGAGCAGTACTTC
>TRBJ1-2|-|TRBV18|-
CASSPETGTNGYTF
TGTGCCAGCTCACCAGAGACAGGTACTAACGGCTACACCTTC
>TRBJ1-2|-|TRBV7-2|-
CASTSYSKGYTF
TGTGCCAGCACCTCCTACAGCAAGGGCTACACCTTC
>TRBJ2-2|TRBD2|TRBV27|-
CASSLLAGGPPGELFF
TGTGCCAGCAGTTTGCTAGCGGGAGGGCCGCCCGGGGAGCTGTTTTTT
>TRBJ2-7|TRBD2|TRBV7-8|-
CAVTSGTYEQYF
TGTGCCGTTACTAGCGGCACCTACGAGCAGTACTTC
>TRBJ2-3|-|TRBV7-8|-
CASSPSLGTRTDTQYF
TGTGCCAGCAGCCCGTCACTAGGGACGAGGACAGATACGCAGTATTTT
>TRBJ2-1|-|TRBV27|-
CATTSPEQFF
TGTGCCACCACCTCCCCCGAGCAGTTCTTC
>TRBJ1-2|-|TRBV5-6|-
CASSFKSGQTYYGYTF
TGTGCCAGCAGCTTTAAATCGGGGCAGACTTACTATGGCTACACCTTC
>TRBJ2-7|TRBD2|TRBV5-1|-
CASSAWTSGSYEQYF
TGCGCCAGCAGCGCCTGGACTAGCGGGAGTTACGAGCAGTACTTC